Listed here are 32 T cell receptor beta chains from one sample, sequenced in a study of blood T cell repertoires in COVID-19. TCRdb's copy holds only in-frame clones and misses some; the assay was immunoSEQ multiplex PCR. The sample includes roughly 320,000 clones, approximately 90% of them seen just once. Sequences were obtained from PBMCs or T cells enriched from blood (not recorded which). All receptors derive from a young woman who had been exposed to COVID-19.

The V and J genes are TRBV6-1 and TRBJ2-7; D might be TRBD1 (5 bases). With 2 bases removed from V and 4 bases from J, the gap between germline ends came to 6 bases. The CDR3 spans 12 residues. Germline V lookup: CDR1 MNHNS, CDR2 SASEGT. This CDR3 reads CASSERGYEQYF. The CDR3 nucleotides are TGTGCCAGCAGTGAAAGGGGTTACGAGCAGTACTTC.

The V gene is TRBV4-1, the J gene TRBJ1-2; a possible D gene is TRBD1 (5 bases). This CDR3 is 14 amino acids long. Deletions cut 4 bases from V and 8 bases from J, with 17 bases between. The germline V gene has CDR1 MGHRA and CDR2 YSYEKL. CDR3 loop: CASSPRMDIRGYTF. DNA of the CDR3: TGCGCCAGCAGCCCCCGAATGGACATCCGCGGCTACACCTTC.

The chain links TRBV12-3 or TRBV12-4 to TRBJ1-4; D is unresolved. Trimming pared 8 bases from V and 8 bases from J, leaving 15 bases between. The CDR3 is 13 amino acids. CDR3 coding DNA: TGTGCCAGCGCGGTGGCTTCGGGGGAAAAACTGTTTTTT. It is translated as CASAVASGEKLFF.

The chain is built from TRBV2 and TRBJ1-5; no reliable D call. V shed 2 bases and J shed 6 bases, with 20 bases lying between them. Germline values: CDR1 SNHLY, CDR2 FYNNEI. The length of the CDR3 is 17 residues. CDR3 residues: CASSESRTTGNSQPQHF. The CDR3 DNA follows: TGTGCCAGCAGTGAATCTAGGACCACCGGGAACAGTCAGCCCCAGCATTTT.

This sequence joins TRBV24-1 and TRBJ1-1, with D perhaps TRBD1 (5 bases). The germline V gene encodes CDR1 KGHDR and CDR2 SFDVKD. The CDR3 totals 15 residues. Trimming pared 7 bases from V and 4 bases from J, leaving 18 bases between. Written as DNA, the CDR3 is TGTGCCACCAGAAAAGACAGCGCAGGCGGCACTGAAGCTTTCTTT. Its protein is CATRKDSAGGTEAFF.

CDR3 residues: CASSSGAGFGSPLHF. The CDR3 DNA follows: TGCGCCAGCAGCTCCGGAGCCGGTTTCGGGTCACCCCTCCACTTT. The chain joins TRBV5-1 to TRBJ1-6; D unresolved. From germline, CDR1 is SGHRS and CDR2 YFSETQ. This CDR3 region has 15 residues. V lost 3 bases to trimming and J lost 10 bases, with 17 bases between them.

V is TRBV19 and J is TRBJ1-6; D is perhaps TRBD1 (5 bases). This CDR3 contains 14 residues. Looked up from germline, CDR1 is LNHDA and CDR2 is SQIVND (reference sequence). V dropped 10 bases and J dropped 7 bases, with 17 bases sitting between them. CDR3 loop: CATNRGGVNSPLHF. The CDR3 region has the DNA TGTGCCACCAATCGGGGCGGGGTAAATTCACCCCTCCACTTT.

The chain uses TRBV28 and TRBJ1-5; D remains ambiguous. Germline assignment: CDR1 MDHEN and CDR2 SYDVKM. Trimming cost V 5 bases and J 7 bases, with 12 bases left between them. The CDR3 runs 13 residues. The CDR3 sequence is CASSLTGSQPQHF. The CDR3, as DNA: TGTGCCAGCAGTCTGACGGGTTCACAGCCCCAGCATTTT.

The J gene is TRBJ1-6, the V gene TRBV7-3; D may be TRBD1 (5 bases). V was shortened by 5 bases and J by 5 bases, with 10 bases between the two germline ends. The CDR3 has 14 residues. CDR1 and CDR2 from the germline V gene are SGHTA and FQGTGA. CDR3: CASSVQGNNSPLHF. For the CDR3, the DNA is TGTGCCAGCAGCGTTCAGGGTAATAATTCACCCCTCCACTTT.

CDR3 region: CASSQRAVPQRDTQYF. The CDR3 DNA reads TGTGCCAGCAGCCAACGAGCGGTCCCCCAGCGGGATACGCAGTATTTT. The chain joins TRBV4-2 to TRBJ2-3, with TRBD2 as a possible D gene (5 bases). Germline loops: CDR1 LGHNA, CDR2 YNFKEQ. V was trimmed by 2 bases and J by 6 bases, leaving 18 bases between them. The CDR3 length is 16 residues.

This sequence joins TRBV5-4 and TRBJ2-5; 9 bases are shared with TRBD1. The CDR3 has 14 amino acids. Germline values: CDR1 SGHNT, CDR2 YYREEE (reference sequence). After removal of 4 bases from V and 5 bases from J, the junction contained 6 bases not matched to a gene. The CDR3 loop reads CASSPQGAGETQYF. CDR3 nucleotide sequence: TGTGCCAGCAGCCCACAGGGGGCGGGGGAGACCCAGTACTTC.

The chain links TRBV5-5 to TRBJ2-1, with 12 bases matching TRBD2. The CDR3 has 18 residues. From germline, CDR1 is SGHKS and CDR2 YYEKEE (reference sequence). Unmatched junction bases numbered 8, after V lost 0 bases and J lost 4 bases. The CDR3 DNA is TGTGCCAGCAGCTTGGAATGGGGACTAGCGGGTCATTACAATGAGCAGTTCTTC. Translation: CASSLEWGLAGHYNEQFF.

This clone appeared a few times. CDR3 DNA sequence: TGTGCCAGCAGCCAAGGGGCAGGGGCCTATGGCTACACCTTC. It encodes CASSQGAGAYGYTF. The chain combines TRBV3-1 (or the pseudogene TRBV3-2) with TRBJ1-2; maybe TRBD1 (6 bases). V lost 1 base to trimming and J lost 4 bases, with 10 bases between them. This CDR3 comprises 14 residues. Looked up from germline, CDR1 is LGHDT and CDR2 is YNNKEL (reference sequence).

The rearrangement links TRBV25-1 to TRBJ1-5; D perhaps matches TRBD1 (5 bases). Germline V gene data show CDR1 as MGHDK and CDR2 as SYGVNS. V was clipped by 2 bases and J by 8 bases, with 10 bases between them. The CDR3 length is 13 residues. In DNA form, the CDR3 reads TGTGCCAGCAGTGAACAGGGTTGGGAGCCCCAGCATTTT. Encoded protein: CASSEQGWEPQHF.

The chain joins TRBV6-5 to TRBJ1-1; D is ambiguous. The CDR3 extends over 14 amino acids. CDR1 is MNHEY and CDR2 is SVGAGI in the germline V gene. V lost 2 bases and J 5 bases, leaving 12 bases between the germline ends. DNA for the CDR3: TGTGCCAGCAGTTACGAACGGGTTTGGACTGAAGCTTTCTTT. Its protein is CASSYERVWTEAFF.

The rearrangement uses TRBV5-4 and TRBJ1-2; 9 bases align to TRBD1. J was trimmed by 2 bases and V by 5 bases; bases with no gene match: 4. Germline V lookup: CDR1 SGHNT, CDR2 YYREEE (reference sequence). CDR3 length: 14 amino acids. This CDR3 is CASRRDRENYGYTF. CDR3 DNA sequence: TGTGCCAGCAGGCGGGACAGGGAGAACTATGGCTACACCTTC.

The chain carries TRBV5-1 and TRBJ1-5; 7 nucleotides match TRBD1. The CDR3 has 17 amino acids. V lost 0 bases and J lost 0; bases outside the gene matches: 6. Germline values: CDR1 SGHRS, CDR2 YFSETQ. CDR3 protein: CASSLGQGGGSNQPQHF. The CDR3 nucleotides read TGCGCCAGCAGCTTGGGGCAGGGGGGCGGTAGCAATCAGCCCCAGCATTTT.

The DNA of the CDR3 is TGTGCCAGCAGCCTTCGAGGGGGCTCTGGAAACACCATATATTTT. It yields the protein CASSLRGGSGNTIYF. The V gene is TRBV7-2, the J gene TRBJ1-3; possible D gene TRBD1, 6 bases. Trimming stripped 5 bases from V and 0 bases from J, with 11 bases between. Germline V lookup: CDR1 SGHTA, CDR2 FQGNSA. The CDR3 covers 15 residues.

The chain uses TRBV6-2 or TRBV6-3 and TRBJ1-1; 7 positions match TRBD1. This CDR3 spans 14 amino acids. V trimming: 6 bases; J trimming: 5 bases; junction bases outside the gene matches: 9. CDR1 and CDR2 from the germline V gene are MNHEY and SVGEGT. Here the CDR3 reads CASSQTGKWTEAFF. The CDR3 DNA reads as TGTGCCAGCAGCCAGACAGGGAAGTGGACTGAAGCTTTCTTT.

J is TRBJ1-2 and V is TRBV7-9; D possibly corresponds to TRBD1 (6 bases). This CDR3 is 14 amino acids long. V was trimmed by 5 bases and J by 4 bases, leaving 14 bases between them. The germline CDR1 and CDR2 sequences are SEHNR and FQNEAQ (reference sequence). In DNA, the CDR3 is TGTGCCAGCAGCGTACAGGGTAAGGGCTATGGCTACACCTTC. It specifies CASSVQGKGYGYTF.

The chain has TRBV9 and TRBJ1-1; D is perhaps TRBD1 (6 bases). V lost 0 bases, J lost 3 bases, and 15 bases lay in between. Germline V gives CDR1 SGDLS, CDR2 YYNGEE. The CDR3 runs to 16 residues. CDR3 sequence reads: CASSVATGNVDTEAFF. As DNA, the CDR3 is TGTGCCAGCAGCGTAGCTACAGGGAACGTTGACACTGAAGCTTTCTTT.

The chain carries TRBV11-2 and TRBJ1-2, with D unclear. Per the germline V gene, CDR1 is SGHAT and CDR2 is FQNNGV. Trimming shortened V by 5 bases and J by 2 bases, and 6 bases separated the two germline ends. The length of the CDR3 is 12 residues. CDR3 bases: TGTGCCAGCAGCGCCGAGAACTATGGCTACACCTTC. Protein sequence: CASSAENYGYTF.

The chain recombines TRBV3-1 (or the pseudogene TRBV3-2) with TRBJ2-7, with D perhaps matching TRBD2 (6 bases). The CDR3 runs to 16 residues. Germline V CDR1 and CDR2: LGHDT, YNNKEL (reference sequence). The germline V and J ends were trimmed by 0 bases and 9 bases, with 21 bases remaining between them. CDR3 bases: TGTGCCAGCAGCCAAGAGGGACTCAGCGAATTTTCGGGGCAGTACTTC. This encodes CASSQEGLSEFSGQYF.

The chain is built from TRBV5-1 and TRBJ1-4; TRBD1 agrees at 9 bases. The J segment lost 4 bases and the V segment lost 3 bases, leaving 7 bases of the junction unmatched. This CDR3 is 16 amino acids long. Per the germline V gene, CDR1 is SGHRS and CDR2 is YFSETQ. CDR3: CASSSGDRVGNEKLFF. CDR3 nucleotide sequence: TGCGCCAGCAGCTCGGGGGACAGGGTTGGTAATGAAAAACTGTTTTTT.

V usage is TRBV30 and J usage is TRBJ1-1, with TRBD1 matching 7 bases. CDR1 and CDR2 (germline): GTSNPN, SVGIG (reference sequence). This CDR3 is built from 14 residues. V was pared by 5 bases and J by 5 bases, with 11 bases of the junction left unmatched. DNA of the CDR3: TGTGCCTGGGAAATTGGACAGGCGGGGACTGAAGCTTTCTTT. Translated, it gives CAWEIGQAGTEAFF.

This sequence joins TRBV5-1 and TRBJ2-3, with 16 bases matching TRBD2. Trimming removed 4 bases from V and 3 bases from J; junction bases left unmatched: 8. Germline V CDR1 and CDR2: SGHRS, YFSETQ. The CDR3 extends over 18 amino acids. In DNA, the CDR3 is TGCGCCAGCAGCCCGGGACTAGCGGGGGGGCCGGGAACAGATACGCAGTATTTT. As protein: CASSPGLAGGPGTDTQYF.

V and J are TRBV3-1 (or the pseudogene TRBV3-2) and TRBJ2-7; 8 bases match TRBD1. Per germline, CDR1 LGHDT and CDR2 YNNKEL (reference sequence). The CDR3 loop spans 17 amino acids. The trim removed 0 bases at V and 0 bases at J, leaving 7 bases unmatched. The CDR3 spells CASSQDLGTGSSYEQYF. The DNA of the CDR3 is TGTGCCAGCAGCCAAGATCTAGGGACAGGCTCCTCCTACGAGCAGTACTTC.

The genes are TRBV9 and TRBJ1-1, with 7 bases fitting TRBD1. This CDR3 spans 14 amino acids. Losses at the gene ends were 2 bases for V and 5 bases for J; bases not matched to a gene: 6. Germline lookup yields CDR1 SGDLS and CDR2 YYNGEE. In DNA, the CDR3 is TGTGCCAGCAGCGTCGCAGGGGGAAGAACTGAAGCTTTCTTT. This sequence encodes CASSVAGGRTEAFF.

This chain connects TRBV5-6 to TRBJ1-2; TRBD1 aligns across 8 bases. The CDR3 length is 15 residues. J lost 4 bases, V lost 3 bases, and 8 bases had no gene match. The germline gives CDR1 SGHDT, CDR2 YYEEEE. CDR3 sequence: CASSSRRTGSYGYTF. CDR3 bases: TGTGCCAGCAGCTCGCGCAGGACAGGGTCCTATGGCTACACCTTC.

The V gene is TRBV18, the J gene TRBJ2-7, with a weak D call TRBD1 (5 bases). Germline CDR1 and CDR2: KGHSH and LQKENI. Trimming took 4 bases from V and 6 from J, leaving 13 bases between them. The CDR3 is made up of 13 amino acids. DNA for the CDR3: TGTGCCAGCTCACAACAGGAACACCGCGAGCAGTACTTC. Encoded protein: CASSQQEHREQYF.

The gene calls are TRBV30 and TRBJ1-3, with TRBD1 matching 7 bases. Germline assignment: CDR1 GTSNPN and CDR2 SVGIG (reference sequence). V lost 0 bases, J lost 3 bases, and 2 bases stayed unmatched. The CDR3 length is 14 residues. The CDR3 nucleotides read TGTGCCTGGAGTGTACACAGGGGTGGAAACACCATATATTTT. Protein: CAWSVHRGGNTIYF. The complete variable domain, with remaining parts taken from reference TRBV30 and TRBJ1-3, reads SQTIHQWPATLVQPVGSPLSLECTVEGTSNPNLYWYRQAAGRGLQLLFYSVGIGQISSEVPQNLSASRPQDRQFILSSKKLLLSDSGFYLCAWSVHRGGNTIYFGEGSWLTVV.

This clone has just one count. The chain uses TRBV6-4 and TRBJ1-2; TRBD1 is a possible D gene (6 bases). Trimming shortened V by 0 bases and J by 3 bases, and 17 bases separated the two germline ends. Germline values: CDR1 MRHNA, CDR2 SNTAGT. The CDR3 is 17 residues long. CDR3: CASSDSAGATLYYGYTF. As DNA, the CDR3 is TGTGCCAGCAGTGACTCGGCAGGGGCCACCCTATACTATGGCTACACCTTC.